This T cell receptor beta chain was identified during a study of identical twins. Trimming shortened V by 4 bases and J by 5 bases, and 12 bases separated the two germline ends. Per the germline V gene, CDR1 is MGHRA and CDR2 is YSYEKL. The CDR3 is 13 amino acids. TCRdb itself ran the 5' RACE reads through MiXCR, one entry per CDR3 protein. The data contain over 600,000 distinct CDR3 sequences, 21% of them singletons. In regard to this clonotype: Its antigen remains unidentified.

Study-wide results and caveats: Out-of-frame beta sequences exhibited a weaker degree of excess twin sharing.

Another study also made use of these data, one on T cells expressing NK-cell markers. That work adds: Each TCR beta repertoire originated in sorted T cells that were CD3+CD56+NKG2C+, CD3+CD56+NKG2C- or CD3+CD56-NKG2C+. In the group of eight sequenced donors, seven were HCMV-seropositive and one was seronegative. Six or seven donors had dominant NKG2C+ clonotypes that comprised roughly 1.0-8% of their CD8+ T cells.

The sequenced sample was PBMCs. This TCR was sampled from a woman between 18 and 29 years old in good health. The rearrangement links TRBV4-1 to TRBJ2-7; D is perhaps TRBD2 (5 bases). Here the CDR3 DNA reads TGCGCCAGCAGCCGGGGAGTCTGGGACGAGCAGTACTTC. Its protein is CASSRGVWDEQYF.